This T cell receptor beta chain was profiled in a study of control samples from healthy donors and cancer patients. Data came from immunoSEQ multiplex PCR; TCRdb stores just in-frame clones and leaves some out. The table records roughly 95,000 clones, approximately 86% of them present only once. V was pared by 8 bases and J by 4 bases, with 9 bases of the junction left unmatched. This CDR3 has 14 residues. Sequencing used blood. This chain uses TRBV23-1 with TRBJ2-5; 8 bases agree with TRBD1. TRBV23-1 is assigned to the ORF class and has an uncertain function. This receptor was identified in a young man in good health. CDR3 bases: TGCGCCAGCGGGATGGACAGGGCGGGAGAGACCCAGTACTTC. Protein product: CASGMDRAGETQYF.